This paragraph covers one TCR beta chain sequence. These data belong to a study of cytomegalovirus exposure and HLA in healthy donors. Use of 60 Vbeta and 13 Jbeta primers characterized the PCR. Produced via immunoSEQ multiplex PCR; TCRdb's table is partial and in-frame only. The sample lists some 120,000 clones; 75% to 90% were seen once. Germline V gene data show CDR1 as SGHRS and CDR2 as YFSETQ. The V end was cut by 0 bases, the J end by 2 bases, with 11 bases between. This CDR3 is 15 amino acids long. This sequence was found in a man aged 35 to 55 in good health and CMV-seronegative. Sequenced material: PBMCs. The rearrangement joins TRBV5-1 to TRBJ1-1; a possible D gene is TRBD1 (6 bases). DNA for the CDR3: TGCGCCAGCAGCTTGGTGTGGGGGGGCAACACTGAAGCTTTCTTT. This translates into CASSLVWGGNTEAFF.